The 20 T cell receptor beta chains given below trace back to one sample, sequenced in a study of blood T cell repertoires in COVID-19. Profiling relied on immunoSEQ multiplex PCR, and the TCRdb table lists in-frame clones only, not all of them. The sample shows 90,000 to 100,000 clones, 85% of them seen only once. The sample consisted of peripheral blood. These receptors came from a man older than 75 with acute or convalescent COVID-19.

The chain recombines TRBV10-3 with TRBJ1-1; D might be TRBD1 (5 bases). This CDR3 comprises 17 residues. Trimming took 4 bases from V and 0 from J, leaving 18 bases between them. Germline V gives CDR1 ENHRY, CDR2 SYGVKD. The CDR3 nucleotides are TGTGCCATCAGTGCTTTTTCACAGTCGGGGGTGAACACTGAAGCTTTCTTT. The encoded protein is CAISAFSQSGVNTEAFF.

The chain uses TRBV5-8 and TRBJ2-1; 8 nucleotides match TRBD2. V lost 0 bases to trimming and J lost 9 bases; unmatched junction nucleotides: 14. From germline, CDR1 is SGHTS and CDR2 YDEGEE. The CDR3 has 17 residues. CDR3 nucleotide sequence: TGTGCCAGCAGCTTGGGTTGGGGAAGCGGGAGAAAGGGTGAGCAGTTCTTC. Its translation: CASSLGWGSGRKGEQFF.

This clone was recorded once. The chain links TRBV13 to TRBJ1-2, with a possible D match to TRBD1 (6 bases). This CDR3 is built from 13 residues. V was clipped by 4 bases and J by 5 bases, with 11 bases between them. CDR1 and CDR2 (germline): PRHDT, FYEKMQ (reference sequence). In DNA, the CDR3 is TGTGCCAGCAGCTCCGGGACATTGTATGGCTACACCTTC. Its protein product is CASSSGTLYGYTF.

This sequence joins TRBV28 and TRBJ1-5; perhaps TRBD1 as D (5 bases). The CDR3 length is 15 residues. Germline loops: CDR1 MDHEN, CDR2 SYDVKM. V was pared by 5 bases and J by 7 bases, with 18 bases between. The CDR3 sequence is CASSESLTAGQPQHF. The CDR3 coding sequence is TGTGCCAGCAGTGAATCCTTGACAGCAGGGCAGCCCCAGCATTTT. The full variable domain, completed using reference TRBV28 and TRBJ1-5, is DVKVTQSSRYLVKRTGEKVFLECVQDMDHENMFWYRQDPGLGLRLIYFSYDVKMKEKGDIPEGYSVSREKKERFSLILESASTNQTSMYLCASSESLTAGQPQHFGDGTRLSIL.

This chain uses TRBV10-3 with TRBJ2-2; tentatively, D is TRBD1 (6 bases). CDR1 and CDR2 from the germline V gene are ENHRY and SYGVKD. This CDR3 region has 14 residues. The CDR3 sequence: CASRDTKPTGELFF. The CDR3 DNA follows: TGTGCTTCCCGGGACACGAAACCCACCGGGGAGCTGTTTTTT.

V is TRBV12-5 and J is TRBJ2-3, with 9 bases matching TRBD2. V gave up 6 bases and J gave up 4 bases; unmatched junction bases: 5. The CDR3 consists of 14 residues. Germline V gene sequence: CDR1 LGHNT, CDR2 FRNRAP. The CDR3 sequence: CASGSSGVADTQYF. Written as DNA, the CDR3 is TGTGCTAGTGGATCTAGCGGGGTCGCAGATACGCAGTATTTT.

In DNA form, the CDR3 reads TGCGCCAGCAGTCATCCCTCCGGACAGGATGGCGACGGGGAGCTGTTTTTT. Amino acids: CASSHPSGQDGDGELFF. V and J are TRBV23-1 and TRBJ2-2; TRBD1 aligns across 7 bases. TRBV23-1 carries the ORF label, with uncertain function. Germline trimming cut 3 bases from V and 7 bases from J; bases unmatched to any gene: 14. The CDR3 contains 17 residues.

The V and J genes are TRBV3-1 (or the pseudogene TRBV3-2) and TRBJ2-1, with TRBD1 identical over 11 bases. V lost 2 bases and J lost 9; bases outside the gene matches: 6. CDR1 is LGHDT and CDR2 is YNNKEL in the germline V gene (reference sequence). This CDR3 is 15 amino acids long. CDR3 in DNA: TGTGCCAGCAGCCAACTTGGACAGGGGGCGAGTGAGCAGTTCTTC. Translation gives CASSQLGQGASEQFF.

V usage is TRBV19 and J usage is TRBJ1-5; maybe TRBD1 (5 bases). The CDR3 is 14 amino acids. The V end lost 4 bases, the J end lost 0 bases, and 7 bases lay between the germline ends. In germline, CDR1 is LNHDA, CDR2 SQIVND (reference sequence). This CDR3 reads CASSNTGSNQPQHF. The CDR3 DNA follows: TGTGCCAGTAGTAACACAGGTAGCAATCAGCCCCAGCATTTT.

The chain employs TRBV28 and TRBJ2-1; weak D call: TRBD1 (6 bases). Germline V lookup: CDR1 MDHEN, CDR2 SYDVKM. V lost 8 bases and J lost 6, with 17 bases in between. The CDR3 is 14 residues long. The CDR3 spells CASAAPGRGNEQFF. CDR3 nucleotide sequence: TGTGCCAGCGCAGCCCCCGGCAGGGGCAATGAGCAGTTCTTC.

The V call is TRBV7-2, the J call TRBJ1-1; a weak D match, TRBD1 (6 bases). V was clipped by 2 bases and J by 1 base, with 11 bases between them. CDR1 and CDR2 (germline): SGHTA, FQGNSA. The CDR3 is 15 residues long. CDR3 amino acids: CASSLLLGGNTEAFF. The CDR3 DNA reads TGTGCCAGCAGCTTACTTCTAGGGGGGAACACTGAAGCTTTCTTT.

The V gene is TRBV7-3, the J gene TRBJ2-7, with D unresolved. Trimming left V 5 bases short and J 7 bases short, with 15 bases between. This CDR3 has 13 amino acids. Germline CDR1 SGHTA, CDR2 FQGTGA. CDR3 nucleotides: TGTGCCAGCAGCCCGCGTTTGTCACGGGAGCAGTACTTC. It translates to CASSPRLSREQYF.

The gene calls are TRBV5-1 and TRBJ1-5, with D unresolved. V dropped 4 bases and J dropped 4 bases, with 9 bases sitting between them. The germline V gene has CDR1 SGHRS and CDR2 YFSETQ. CDR3 length: 13 amino acids. The CDR3 sequence: CASSVTENQPQHF. In nucleotides, the CDR3 is TGCGCCAGCAGCGTCACAGAAAATCAGCCCCAGCATTTT.

This clone was seen more than once but under ten times. The chain employs TRBV7-2 and TRBJ2-1, with TRBD2 identical over 9 bases. The junction had 1 base not matched to a gene; V was cut back by 3 bases and J by 1 base. From germline, CDR1 is SGHTA and CDR2 FQGNSA. The CDR3 contains 15 residues. The DNA of the CDR3 is TGTGCCAGCAGCTTTGGACTAGCGTCCTACAATGAGCAGTTCTTC. This encodes CASSFGLASYNEQFF.

This chain's CDR3 is CASSANRAMNTEAFF. For the CDR3, the DNA is TGTGCCAGCAGTGCCAACAGGGCCATGAACACTGAAGCTTTCTTT. This sequence joins TRBV2 and TRBJ1-1; maybe TRBD1 (6 bases). The CDR3 sequence is 15 residues long. Germline CDR1 is SNHLY and CDR2 is FYNNEI. Trimming removed 4 bases at V and 0 bases at J, with 12 bases between.

The chain couples TRBV5-1 to TRBJ1-2, with D unresolved. Between the trimmed V and J ends, which lost 5 bases and 2 bases, there was a span of 16 bases. The germline V gene has CDR1 SGHRS and CDR2 YFSETQ. CDR3 length: 15 amino acids. CDR3 in amino acids: CASSGRVPANYGYTF. For the CDR3, the DNA is TGCGCCAGCAGTGGGAGGGTTCCAGCAAACTATGGCTACACCTTC. Variable domain in full (rest from reference TRBV5-1 and TRBJ1-2): KAGVTQTPRYLIKTRGQQVTLSCSPISGHRSVSWYQQTPGQGLQFLFEYFSETQRNKGNFPGRFSGRQFSNSRSEMNVSTLELGDSALYLCASSGRVPANYGYTFGSGTRLTVV.

The CDR3 here is CASSRTGTGVYNEQFF. The CDR3 DNA sequence: TGTGCCAGCAGCCGTACCGGGACAGGCGTTTACAATGAGCAGTTCTTC. V usage is TRBV11-3 and J usage is TRBJ2-1, with 8 bases lining up with TRBD1. The V gene's germline CDR1 is SGHNT and CDR2 YENEEA. Trimming cost V 5 bases and J 4 bases; bases outside gene matches: 10. This CDR3 region has 16 residues.

CDR3 loop: CASSADSLYQPQHF. The CDR3 DNA reads TGCGCCAGCAGCGCGGACAGTTTATATCAGCCCCAGCATTTT. This chain uses TRBV5-1 with TRBJ1-5, with D perhaps TRBD1 (6 bases). V was clipped by 4 bases and J by 5 bases, with 13 bases between them. The germline V gene has CDR1 SGHRS and CDR2 YFSETQ. The CDR3 runs 14 residues.

This clone was seen only once. V gene TRBV7-3 combines with J gene TRBJ2-2; TRBD1 aligns across 8 bases. CDR3 length: 16 residues. Per germline, CDR1 SGHTA and CDR2 FQGTGA. V was clipped by 8 bases and J by 1 base; unmatched bases: 9. CDR3 DNA sequence: TGTGCCAGCGGCCGGATGGGGACAGGGAACACCGGGGAGCTGTTTTTT. Protein product: CASGRMGTGNTGELFF.

This chain links TRBV4-1 with TRBJ2-2; TRBD2 matches at 11 bases. Germline CDR1 MGHRA, CDR2 YSYEKL. J gave up 4 bases and V 4 bases, and 5 bases lay outside the gene matches. This CDR3 spans 16 amino acids. The CDR3 nucleotides are TGCGCCAGCAGCCCCGGGACTAGCGGCGTCACCGGGGAGCTGTTTTTT. Amino acid sequence: CASSPGTSGVTGELFF.